The source of this TCR beta chain is a study of T cell responses to AZD1222 COVID-19 vaccine. Concerning this clone itself: Its specificity is unknown.

Trimming cost V 6 bases and J 8 bases; bases outside gene matches: 6. The CDR3 length is 13 residues. CDR1 MNHEY and CDR2 SVGAGI come from the germline V gene. Pooled samples include second doses given at about 4 or 12 weeks. The table came from immunoSEQ multiplex PCR; TCRdb's copy has only in-frame clones and leaves some out. The sample yields approximately 140,000 clones, 75% to 95% seen once. Whole-study results and caveats: Only 5 or 6 AZD1222 recipients tested seropositive at baseline. Unmutated variant regions are reportedly the target of nearly half of TCRs that are spike-specific. The peak T cell response came first, and repertoires were sampled only after it.

This chain uses TRBV6-5 with TRBJ1-4, with 7 bases lining up with TRBD1. The receptor comes from an adult who received the AZD1222 COVID-19 vaccine. Sample: peripheral blood, taken 28 days after the second AZD1222 dose. CDR3 loop: CASRQGVGEKLFF. The CDR3 bases are TGTGCCAGCAGGCAGGGGGTAGGAGAAAAACTGTTTTTT.